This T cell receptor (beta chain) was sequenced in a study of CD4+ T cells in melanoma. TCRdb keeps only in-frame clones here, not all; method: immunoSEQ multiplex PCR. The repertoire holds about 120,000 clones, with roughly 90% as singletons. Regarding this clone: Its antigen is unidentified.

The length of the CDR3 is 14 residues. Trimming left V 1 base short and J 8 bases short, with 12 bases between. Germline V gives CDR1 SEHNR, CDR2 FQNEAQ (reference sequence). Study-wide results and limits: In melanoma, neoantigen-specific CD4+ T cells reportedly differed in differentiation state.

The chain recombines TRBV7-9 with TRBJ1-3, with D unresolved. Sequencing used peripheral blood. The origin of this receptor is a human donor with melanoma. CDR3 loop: CASSLGRTGDTIYF. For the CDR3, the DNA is TGTGCCAGCAGCTTAGGCCGGACCGGGGACACCATATATTTT.